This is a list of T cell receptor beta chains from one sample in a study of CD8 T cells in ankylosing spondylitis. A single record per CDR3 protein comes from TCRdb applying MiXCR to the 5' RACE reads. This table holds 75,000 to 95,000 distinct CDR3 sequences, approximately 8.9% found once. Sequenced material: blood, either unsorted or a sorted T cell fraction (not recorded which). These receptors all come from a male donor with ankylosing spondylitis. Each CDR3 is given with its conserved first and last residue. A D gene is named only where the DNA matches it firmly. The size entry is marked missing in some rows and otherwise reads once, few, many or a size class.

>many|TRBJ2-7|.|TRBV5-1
TGCGCCAGCAGCTCACGCATGGACAAGTACGAGCAGTACTTC
CASSSRMDKYEQYF
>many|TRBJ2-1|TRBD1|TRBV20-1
TGCAGTGCTGCCGACAGGGCCGCCTACAATGAGCAGTTCTTC
CSAADRAAYNEQFF
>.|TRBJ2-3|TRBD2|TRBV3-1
TGTGCCAGCAGCCAATTCATAGCTAGCGGGGTATCCACAGATACGCAGTATTTT
CASSQFIASGVSTDTQYF
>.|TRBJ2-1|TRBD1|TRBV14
TGTGCCAGCAGCCAAGACAGGACAGGGACGAATGAGCAGTTCTTC
CASSQDRTGTNEQFF
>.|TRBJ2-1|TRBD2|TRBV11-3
TGTGCCAGCAGCAAGCCGGGACTAGGCCACAATGAGCAGTTCTTC
CASSKPGLGHNEQFF
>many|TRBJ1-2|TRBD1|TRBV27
TGTGCCAGCAGTCCCTCGGGACAGATTTATGGCTACACCTTC
CASSPSGQIYGYTF
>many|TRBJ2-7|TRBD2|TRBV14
TGTGCCAGCAGCCCTATAGGGGGGACTAGCGGCTACGAGCAGTACTTC
CASSPIGGTSGYEQYF
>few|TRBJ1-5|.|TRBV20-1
TGCAGTGCTAGAGATGGTTTAGAGCCCCAGCATTTT
CSARDGLEPQHF
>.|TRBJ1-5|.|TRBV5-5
TGTGCCAGCAGCGAAGCAGAGGGCAAGTTTAGCAATCAGCCCCAGCATTTT
CASSEAEGKFSNQPQHF
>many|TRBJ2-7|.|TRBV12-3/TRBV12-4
TGTGCCAGCAGTCCGAACCGTATCTACGAGCAGTACTTC
CASSPNRIYEQYF
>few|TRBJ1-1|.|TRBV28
TGTGCCAGCATCATCGGGCCCCTAGGTACTGAAGCTTTCTTT
CASIIGPLGTEAFF
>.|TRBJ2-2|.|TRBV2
TGTGCCAGCAGTGAGAACCCTTACGGGGAGCTGTTTTTT
CASSENPYGELFF
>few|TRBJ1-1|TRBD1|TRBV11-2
TGTGCCAGCAGCTTTCCGGGGGAGACAGGGGAGGACACTGAAGCTTTCTTT
CASSFPGETGEDTEAFF
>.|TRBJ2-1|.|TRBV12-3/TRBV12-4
TGTGCCAGCAGTTTAGGATATCGGCAGGAGCAGTTCTTC
CASSLGYRQEQFF
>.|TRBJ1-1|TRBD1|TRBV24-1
TGTGCCACCAGTGACTCCGGGACAGGGCCGGAAGCTTTCTTT
CATSDSGTGPEAFF
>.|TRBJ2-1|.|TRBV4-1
TGCGCCAGCAGCCATGGGACTGGGGGCAATGAGCAGTTCTTC
CASSHGTGGNEQFF
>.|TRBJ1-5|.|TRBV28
TGTGCCAGCAGTTTATCCACAGGCCCTTCCAATCAGCCCCAGCATTTT
CASSLSTGPSNQPQHF
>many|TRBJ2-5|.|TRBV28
TGTGCCAGCAGTCCGCGGGAGACCCAGTACTTC
CASSPRETQYF
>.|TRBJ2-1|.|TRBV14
TGTGCCAGCAGCCCCCCGGGGCGGGGCAACAATGAGCAGTTCTTC
CASSPPGRGNNEQFF
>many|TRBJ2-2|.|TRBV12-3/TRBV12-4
TGTGCCAGCACCCTTTGGGGCACCGGGGAGCTGTTTTTT
CASTLWGTGELFF
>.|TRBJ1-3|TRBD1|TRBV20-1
TGCAGTGCTAGAGATACCGGACAGGGTGTTTATCGAGGAAACACCATATATTTT
CSARDTGQGVYRGNTIYF
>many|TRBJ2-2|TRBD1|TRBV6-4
TGTGCCAGCAGTGAGGAGGGACAGGGGCCTGGAAGACTGTTTTTT
CASSEEGQGPGRLFF
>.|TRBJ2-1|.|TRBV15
TGTGCCACCAGCAGACGACAGGTGGACAATGAGCAGTTCTTC
CATSRRQVDNEQFF
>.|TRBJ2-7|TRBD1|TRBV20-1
TGCAGTGCTATGGACAGGTCTCCTTCCTACGAGCAGTACTTC
CSAMDRSPSYEQYF
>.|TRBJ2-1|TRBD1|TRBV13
TGTGCCAGCAGCTTAGGCCAGGGGGCACCCAATGAGCAGTTCTTC
CASSLGQGAPNEQFF
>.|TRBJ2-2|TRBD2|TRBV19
TGTGCCAGTAGTATAGAGCGGACTAGCAACCCCGGGGAGCTGTTTTTT
CASSIERTSNPGELFF
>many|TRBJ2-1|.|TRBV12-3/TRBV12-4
TGTGCCAGCAGTTTAGGGGACTACAATGAGCAGTTCTTC
CASSLGDYNEQFF
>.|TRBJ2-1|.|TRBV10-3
TGTGCCATCAGTGAATTGGGGAGAAGAGGGGCGGACTACAATGAGCAGTTCTTC
CAISELGRRGADYNEQFF
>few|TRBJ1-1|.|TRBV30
TGTGCCTGGAGTGTAGGGGGGAACACTGAAGCTTTCTTT
CAWSVGGNTEAFF
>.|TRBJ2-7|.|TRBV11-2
TGTGCCAGCAGCTCCCCAGCGCTTAGCTCCTACGAGCAGTACTTC
CASSSPALSSYEQYF
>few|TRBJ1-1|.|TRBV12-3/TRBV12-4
TGTGCCAGCAGTTCCCCCCGGCAGGCTCGTACTACTGAAGCTTTCTTT
CASSSPRQARTTEAFF
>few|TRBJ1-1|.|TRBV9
TGTGCCAGCAGCGTAGAAACCCTTGAAGCTTTCTTT
CASSVETLEAFF
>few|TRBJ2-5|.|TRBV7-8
TGTGCCAGCAGCTTCCAGTCCCCCGGGACCCAGTACTTC
CASSFQSPGTQYF
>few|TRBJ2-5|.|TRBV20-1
TGCAGTGCTGGGGACGGGACGCCGTACCAAGAGACCCAGTACTTC
CSAGDGTPYQETQYF
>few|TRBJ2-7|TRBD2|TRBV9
TGTGCCAGCATCACTATCGGGGGGATGATTTTGGACGAGCAGTACTTC
CASITIGGMILDEQYF
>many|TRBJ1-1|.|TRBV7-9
TGTGCCAGCAGCTTGGGATGGGCAGAAGACACTGAAGCTTTCTTT
CASSLGWAEDTEAFF
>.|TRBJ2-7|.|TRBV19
TGTGCCAGGTTACTACAGACCTACGAGCAGTACTTC
CARLLQTYEQYF
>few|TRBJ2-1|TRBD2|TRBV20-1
TGCAGTGTCGCTAGCGGGATGAGAAATGAGCAGTTCTTC
CSVASGMRNEQFF
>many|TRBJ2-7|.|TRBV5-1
TGCGCCAGCAGCTTGGAGTACAGCGAGCAGTACTTC
CASSLEYSEQYF
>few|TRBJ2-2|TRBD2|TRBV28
TGTGCCAGCACCCCCCTGAGGGGAGGGACTGTGTCGGCGGGGGAGCTGTTTTTT
CASTPLRGGTVSAGELFF
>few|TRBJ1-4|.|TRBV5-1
TGCGCCAGCAGCACTCTAGGAAGTCCGAGGGTCGATGAAAAACTGTTTTTT
CASSTLGSPRVDEKLFF
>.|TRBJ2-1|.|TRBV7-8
TGTGCCAGCAGCTTAGTTAGAGGGACTGGGCACAATGAGCAGTTCTTC
CASSLVRGTGHNEQFF
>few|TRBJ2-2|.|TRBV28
TGTGCCAGCAGTTTATGGGTCACCGGGGAGCTGTTTTTT
CASSLWVTGELFF
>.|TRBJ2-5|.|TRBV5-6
TGTGCCAGCAGCTTGGTACAGTTCTACCAAGAGACCCAGTACTTC
CASSLVQFYQETQYF
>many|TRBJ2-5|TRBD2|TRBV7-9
TGTGCCAGCAGCGGGACTAGCGGGAGCGAGACCCAGTACTTC
CASSGTSGSETQYF
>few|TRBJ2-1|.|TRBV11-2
TGTGCCAGCAGCTACGGTCGTGAGCAGTTCTTC
CASSYGREQFF
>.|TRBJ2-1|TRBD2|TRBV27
TGTGCCAGCAGCACAGGTACTAGCGTCAGCAACAATGAGCAGTTCTTC
CASSTGTSVSNNEQFF
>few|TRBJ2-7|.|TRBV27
TGTGCCAGCAGTTTATTCCACTACGAGCAGTACTTC
CASSLFHYEQYF